Given below is one T cell receptor (beta chain) in context. The source of the sample is a study of blood T cell repertoires in COVID-19. Study in general: T cells, B-cell-depleted T cells, or PBMCs supplied cDNA or gDNA.

The trim removed 6 bases at V and 5 bases at J, leaving 7 bases unmatched. CDR3 length: 14 amino acids. Per the germline V gene, CDR1 is SNHLY and CDR2 is FYNNEI. Sequenced by immunoSEQ multiplex PCR; TCRdb stores in-frame clones only, minus some. The top ten clones hold 7% to 7.5% of a sample with 150,000 to 200,000 clones, 86% of them seen once. The chain recombines TRBV2 with TRBJ1-1, with 9 bases that match TRBD1. Sequenced: peripheral blood. This clonotype originated in a woman older than 75 in a cohort sampled during active or convalescent COVID-19. CDR3 region: CASRDDRGNTEAFF. CDR3 nucleotides: TGTGCCAGCAGGGATGACAGGGGGAATACTGAAGCTTTCTTT.